The 18 T cell receptor beta chains below come from one sample, sequenced in a study of neurological immune-mediated disorders. TCRdb re-called the 5' RACE reads with MiXCR, one entry per CDR3 protein. Of fewer than 85,000 distinct CDR3 sequences listed, 4.5% to 6% are singletons. Sequencing input: PBMCs. Receptors were obtained from a woman between 70 and 85 years old with multiple sclerosis.

The table lists this clonotype with many counts. The chain employs TRBV27 and TRBJ2-7; no clear D gene. V shed 5 bases and J shed 3 bases, with 11 bases lying between them. The CDR3 consists of 13 residues. Per the germline V gene, CDR1 is MNHEY and CDR2 is SMNVEV (reference sequence). The CDR3 sequence: CASSPQVNYEQYF. The CDR3 DNA is TGTGCCAGCAGTCCTCAGGTGAACTACGAGCAGTACTTC.

The sample holds many counts of this clonotype. The chain uses TRBV25-1 and TRBJ2-7, with TRBD1 as a possible D gene (5 bases). The germline CDR1 and CDR2 sequences are MGHDK and SYGVNS. V was trimmed by 8 bases and J by 5 bases, leaving 13 bases between them. The CDR3 is 12 amino acids. As DNA, the CDR3 is TGTGCCAGCGAAAGGGGTAGAGACGAGCAGTACTTC. Its translation: CASERGRDEQYF.

At least ten counts were recorded for this clonotype. The chain recombines TRBV6-6 with TRBJ2-1; 9 bases align to TRBD2. This CDR3 has 15 amino acids. Trimming cost V 5 bases and J 4 bases; bases outside gene matches: 6. CDR1 is MNHNY and CDR2 is SVGAGI in the germline V gene (reference sequence). CDR3 DNA sequence: TGTGCCAGCAGTCTTAGCGGGGGAAGGTACAATGAGCAGTTCTTC. It specifies CASSLSGGRYNEQFF.

At least ten counts were recorded for this clonotype. The V and J genes are TRBV7-2 and TRBJ2-5; D remains ambiguous. This CDR3 contains 13 residues. CDR1 is SGHTA, CDR2 FQGNSA, per germline. The V end was cut by 5 bases, the J end by 1 base, with 8 bases between. This CDR3 is CASSPGFQETQYF. DNA of the CDR3: TGTGCCAGCAGCCCTGGCTTCCAAGAGACCCAGTACTTC. Supplemented by reference TRBV7-2 and TRBJ2-5, the full variable domain reads GAGVSQSPSNKVTEKGKDVELRCDPISGHTALYWYRQSLGQGLEFLIYFQGNSAPDKSGLPSDRFSAERTGGSVSTLTIQRTQQEDSAVYLCASSPGFQETQYFGPGTRLLVL.

This clonotype was detected a few times. The rearrangement joins TRBV18 to TRBJ1-1; maybe TRBD1 (6 bases). Between the trimmed V and J ends, which lost 6 bases and 1 base, there was a span of 15 bases. The CDR3 extends over 15 amino acids. Germline-derived CDR1 and CDR2 are KGHSH and LQKENI. CDR3 region: CASSGDRSRNTEAFF. The CDR3, as DNA: TGTGCCAGCTCCGGAGACAGGTCTCGGAACACTGAAGCTTTCTTT.

This clonotype was found a few times. The chain links TRBV12-3 or TRBV12-4 to TRBJ1-2; TRBD1 matches at 7 bases. The CDR3 contains 15 residues. Germline trimming cut 5 bases from V and 4 bases from J; bases unmatched to any gene: 10. The CDR3 sequence: CASSPKTGPIYGYTF. The CDR3 bases are TGTGCCAGCAGTCCAAAGACAGGGCCGATCTATGGCTACACCTTC.

This clonotype was seen a handful of times. Germline and junction disagree at one end, which may indicate a read error. The chain carries TRBV24-1 and TRBJ1-2; D might be TRBD1 (5 bases). Per the germline V gene, CDR1 is KGHDR and CDR2 is SFDVKD. The CDR3 loop spans 12 amino acids. The CDR3 DNA follows: TGTGACACCTCCACAGGTAGCTATGGCTACACCTTC. The encoded protein is CDTSTGSYGYTF.

This clonotype was seen repeatedly, ten times or more. The V and J genes are TRBV12-3 or TRBV12-4 and TRBJ2-1; D is unclear. The CDR3 runs 13 residues. V lost 3 bases and J lost 4, with 7 bases in between. CDR3: CASSFQPYNEQFF. The CDR3 bases are TGTGCCAGCAGTTTCCAGCCTTACAATGAGCAGTTCTTC.

This clonotype was seen many times. V gene TRBV7-2 combines with J gene TRBJ1-2; D remains unclear. The CDR3 sequence is 12 residues long. V was shortened by 3 bases and J by 1 base, with 3 bases between the two germline ends. Germline CDR1 reads SGHTA; CDR2 reads FQGNSA. The CDR3 nucleotides read TGTGCCAGCAGCTTCATTAACTATGGCTACACCTTC. Translation gives CASSFINYGYTF.

This clonotype was picked up many times. This chain uses TRBV6-1 with TRBJ2-7, with 7 bases fitting TRBD1. The CDR3 length is 12 residues. In germline, CDR1 is MNHNS, CDR2 SASEGT. V trimming: 6 bases; J trimming: 5 bases; junction bases outside the gene matches: 4. CDR3 in DNA: TGTGCCAGCAGCCCCACAGGGGACGAGCAGTACTTC. Translation: CASSPTGDEQYF.

This clonotype was observed at least ten times. This chain connects TRBV5-1 to TRBJ2-3; D unclear. Trimming left V 0 bases short and J 0 bases short, with 8 bases between. The CDR3 loop spans 15 amino acids. The V gene's germline CDR1 is SGHRS and CDR2 YFSETQ. The CDR3 loop reads CASSLDNLSTDTQYF. CDR3 sequence (DNA): TGCGCCAGCAGCTTGGATAACCTCAGCACAGATACGCAGTATTTT. The whole variable domain, remainder taken from reference TRBV5-1 and TRBJ2-3, is KAGVTQTPRYLIKTRGQQVTLSCSPISGHRSVSWYQQTPGQGLQFLFEYFSETQRNKGNFPGRFSGRQFSNSRSEMNVSTLELGDSALYLCASSLDNLSTDTQYFGPGTRLTVL.

This clonotype was recorded at least ten times. The chain joins TRBV12-3 or TRBV12-4 to TRBJ1-1, with TRBD1 matching 8 bases. Trimming removed 5 bases from V and 2 bases from J; junction bases left unmatched: 4. CDR3 length: 14 amino acids. CDR3 sequence (DNA): TGTGCCAGCAGTAGGACAGGGATTAACACTGAAGCTTTCTTT. It translates to CASSRTGINTEAFF.

This clonotype was seen ten or more times. V gene TRBV5-6 combines with J gene TRBJ2-1; possible D gene TRBD2, 6 bases. The germline CDR1 and CDR2 sequences are SGHDT and YYEEEE. This CDR3 is built from 14 residues. The V end was cut by 3 bases, the J end by 11 bases, with 18 bases between. CDR3 sequence: CASSSVSGPLKQFF. The CDR3 region has the DNA TGTGCCAGCAGCTCCGTGAGCGGGCCCCTCAAGCAGTTCTTC.

This clonotype was recorded many times. The chain recombines TRBV27 with TRBJ2-3; TRBD2 aligns across 15 bases. The CDR3 length is 17 residues. V was clipped by 4 bases and J by 6 bases; unmatched bases: 8. Per germline, CDR1 MNHEY and CDR2 SMNVEV (reference sequence). The chain's CDR3 is CASSYRTSGRVGDTQYF. The CDR3 region has the DNA TGTGCCAGCAGTTACCGGACTAGCGGGAGGGTTGGTGATACGCAGTATTTT.

This clonotype was picked up many times. The CDR3 protein is CASSLLQGGGEQFF. The CDR3 coding sequence is TGTGCCAGCAGTTTACTACAGGGGGGCGGTGAGCAGTTCTTC. The chain recombines TRBV27 with TRBJ2-1; TRBD1 agrees at 8 bases. CDR3 length equals 14 residues. The germline V gene encodes CDR1 MNHEY and CDR2 SMNVEV (reference sequence). Germline trimming cut 2 bases from V and 9 bases from J; bases unmatched to any gene: 6.

The chain uses TRBV12-2 and TRBJ2-7. TRBV12-2 is a known pseudogene. This CDR3 region has 10 residues. The CDR3: CASRPYEQYF. CDR3 nucleotides: TGTGCAAGTCGCCCATACGAGCAGTACTTC.

This clonotype was observed many times. The J gene is TRBJ1-5, the V gene TRBV7-9; no clear D. Germline assignment: CDR1 SEHNR and CDR2 FQNEAQ (reference sequence). CDR3 size: 14 residues. V gave up 1 base and J gave up 5 bases, with 9 bases separating them. The CDR3, as DNA: TGTGCCAGCAGCTTAGGGGCAGGTGATCAGCCCCAGCATTTT. Its translation: CASSLGAGDQPQHF.

This clonotype came up many times. The rearrangement uses TRBV15 and TRBJ2-7, with 10 positions matching TRBD2. CDR3 length: 16 amino acids. V gave up 3 bases and J gave up 4 bases; unmatched junction bases: 9. Germline V gene data show CDR1 as LNHNV and CDR2 as YYDKDF (reference sequence). The DNA for the CDR3 is TGTGCCACCAGCAGGGTAACAGCGGGAGGGCGATACGAGCAGTACTTC. It codes for CATSRVTAGGRYEQYF.